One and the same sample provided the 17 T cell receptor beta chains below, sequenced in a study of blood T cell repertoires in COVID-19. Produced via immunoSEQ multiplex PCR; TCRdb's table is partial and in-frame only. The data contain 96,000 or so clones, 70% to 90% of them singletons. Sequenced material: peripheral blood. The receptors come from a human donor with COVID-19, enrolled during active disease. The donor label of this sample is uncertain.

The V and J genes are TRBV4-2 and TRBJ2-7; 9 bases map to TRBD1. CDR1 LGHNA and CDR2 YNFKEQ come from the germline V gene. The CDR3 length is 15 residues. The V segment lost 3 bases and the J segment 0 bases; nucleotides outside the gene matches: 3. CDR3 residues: CASSQDRGGSYEQYF. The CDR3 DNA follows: TGTGCCAGCAGCCAGGACAGGGGAGGCTCCTACGAGCAGTACTTC.

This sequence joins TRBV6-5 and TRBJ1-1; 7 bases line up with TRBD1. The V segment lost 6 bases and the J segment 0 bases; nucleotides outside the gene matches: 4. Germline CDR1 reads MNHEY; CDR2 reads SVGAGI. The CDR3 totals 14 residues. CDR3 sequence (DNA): TGTGCCAGCAGGGACGGACAGGTGAACACTGAAGCTTTCTTT. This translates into CASRDGQVNTEAFF.

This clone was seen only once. CDR3 region: CASSEAGPDEQFF. Written as DNA, the CDR3 is TGTGCCAGCAGTGAAGCGGGCCCTGATGAGCAGTTCTTC. J is TRBJ2-1 and V is TRBV6-1; no definite D call. This CDR3 is 13 amino acids long. V lost 0 bases, J lost 8 bases, and 8 bases lay in between. Germline assignment: CDR1 MNHNS and CDR2 SASEGT.

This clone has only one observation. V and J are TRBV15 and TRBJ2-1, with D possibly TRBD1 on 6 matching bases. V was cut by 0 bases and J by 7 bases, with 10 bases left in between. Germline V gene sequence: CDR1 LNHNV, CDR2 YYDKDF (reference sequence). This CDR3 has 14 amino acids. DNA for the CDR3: TGTGCCACCAGCAGAGAAGCCACAGGGAATGAGCAGTTCTTC. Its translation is CATSREATGNEQFF.

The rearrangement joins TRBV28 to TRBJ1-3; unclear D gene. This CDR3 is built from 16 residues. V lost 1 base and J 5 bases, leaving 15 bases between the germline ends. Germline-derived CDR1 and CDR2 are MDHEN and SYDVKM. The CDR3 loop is CASSLFADDTRNTIYF. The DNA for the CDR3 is TGTGCCAGCAGTTTATTCGCAGACGACACCCGAAACACCATATATTTT. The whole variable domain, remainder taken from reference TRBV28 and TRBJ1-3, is DVKVTQSSRYLVKRTGEKVFLECVQDMDHENMFWYRQDPGLGLRLIYFSYDVKMKEKGDIPEGYSVSREKKERFSLILESASTNQTSMYLCASSLFADDTRNTIYFGEGSWLTVV.

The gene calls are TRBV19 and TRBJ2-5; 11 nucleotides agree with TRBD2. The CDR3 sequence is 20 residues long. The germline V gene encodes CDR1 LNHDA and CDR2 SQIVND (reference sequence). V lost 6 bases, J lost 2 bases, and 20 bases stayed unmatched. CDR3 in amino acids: CASSDPKVWLAGGRQETQYF. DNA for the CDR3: TGTGCCAGTAGCGACCCCAAGGTGTGGCTAGCGGGGGGACGGCAAGAGACCCAGTACTTC.

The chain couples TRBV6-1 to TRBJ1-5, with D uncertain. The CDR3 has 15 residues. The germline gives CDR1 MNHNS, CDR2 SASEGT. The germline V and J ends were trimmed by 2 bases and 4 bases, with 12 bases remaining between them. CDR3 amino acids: CASSEWRAENQPQHF. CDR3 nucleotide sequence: TGTGCCAGCAGTGAATGGAGGGCTGAGAATCAGCCCCAGCATTTT.

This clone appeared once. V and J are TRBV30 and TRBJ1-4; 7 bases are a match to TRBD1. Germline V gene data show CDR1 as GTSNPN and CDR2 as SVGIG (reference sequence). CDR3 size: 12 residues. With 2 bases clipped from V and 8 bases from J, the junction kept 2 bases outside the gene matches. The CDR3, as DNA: TGTGCCTGGAGTCTACAGGGGGAAAAACTGTTTTTT. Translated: CAWSLQGEKLFF.

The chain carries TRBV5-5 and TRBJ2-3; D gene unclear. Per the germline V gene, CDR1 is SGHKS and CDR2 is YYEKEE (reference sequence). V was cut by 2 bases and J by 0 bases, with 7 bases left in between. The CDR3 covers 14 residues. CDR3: CASSFSLSTDTQYF. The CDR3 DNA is TGTGCCAGCAGCTTCAGTTTGAGCACAGATACGCAGTATTTT.

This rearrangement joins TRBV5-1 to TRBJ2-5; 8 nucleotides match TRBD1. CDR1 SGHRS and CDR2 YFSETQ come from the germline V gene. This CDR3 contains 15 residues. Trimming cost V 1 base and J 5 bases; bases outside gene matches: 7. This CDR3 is CASSLQGARGETQYF. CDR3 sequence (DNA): TGCGCCAGCAGCTTGCAGGGGGCGAGGGGCGAGACCCAGTACTTC.

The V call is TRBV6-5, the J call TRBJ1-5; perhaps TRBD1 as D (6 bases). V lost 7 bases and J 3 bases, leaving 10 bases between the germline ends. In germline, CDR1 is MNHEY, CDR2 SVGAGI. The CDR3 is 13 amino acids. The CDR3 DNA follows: TGTGCCAGCACTCAGGGGCCCAATCAGCCCCAGCATTTT. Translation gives CASTQGPNQPQHF.

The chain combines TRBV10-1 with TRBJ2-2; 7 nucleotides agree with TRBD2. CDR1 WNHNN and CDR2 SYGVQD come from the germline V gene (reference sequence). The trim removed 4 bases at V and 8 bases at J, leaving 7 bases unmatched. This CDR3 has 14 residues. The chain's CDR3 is CASSVSGAGGELFF. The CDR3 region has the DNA TGCGCCAGCAGTGTAAGCGGGGCCGGTGGGGAGCTGTTTTTT.

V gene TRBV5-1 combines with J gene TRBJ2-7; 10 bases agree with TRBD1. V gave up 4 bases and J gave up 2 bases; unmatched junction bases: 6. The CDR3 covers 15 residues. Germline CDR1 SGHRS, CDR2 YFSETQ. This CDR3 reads CASSPGQGRTYEQYF. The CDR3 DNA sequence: TGCGCCAGCAGCCCGGGACAGGGGAGGACCTACGAGCAGTACTTC.

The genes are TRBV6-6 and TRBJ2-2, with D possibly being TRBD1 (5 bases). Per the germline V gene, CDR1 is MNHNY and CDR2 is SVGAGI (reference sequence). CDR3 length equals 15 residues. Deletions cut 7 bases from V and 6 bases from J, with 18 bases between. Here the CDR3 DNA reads TGTGCCAGCAATCCCACAGGACATGAGGCCGGGGAGCTGTTTTTT. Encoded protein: CASNPTGHEAGELFF.

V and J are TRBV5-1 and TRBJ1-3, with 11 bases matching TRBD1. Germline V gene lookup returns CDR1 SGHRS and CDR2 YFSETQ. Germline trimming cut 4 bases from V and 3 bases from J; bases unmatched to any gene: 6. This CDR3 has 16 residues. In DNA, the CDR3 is TGCGCCAGCAGCGTGCAGGGACAGGGGGATGGAAACACCATATATTTT. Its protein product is CASSVQGQGDGNTIYF. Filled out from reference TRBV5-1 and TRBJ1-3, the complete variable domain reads KAGVTQTPRYLIKTRGQQVTLSCSPISGHRSVSWYQQTPGQGLQFLFEYFSETQRNKGNFPGRFSGRQFSNSRSEMNVSTLELGDSALYLCASSVQGQGDGNTIYFGEGSWLTVV.

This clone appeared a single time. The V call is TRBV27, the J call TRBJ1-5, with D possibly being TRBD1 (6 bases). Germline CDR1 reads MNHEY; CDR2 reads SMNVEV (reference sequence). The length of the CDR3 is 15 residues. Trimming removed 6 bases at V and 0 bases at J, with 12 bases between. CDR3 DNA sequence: TGTGCCAGCAGACCGGGACAAAATAGCAATCAGCCCCAGCATTTT. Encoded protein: CASRPGQNSNQPQHF.

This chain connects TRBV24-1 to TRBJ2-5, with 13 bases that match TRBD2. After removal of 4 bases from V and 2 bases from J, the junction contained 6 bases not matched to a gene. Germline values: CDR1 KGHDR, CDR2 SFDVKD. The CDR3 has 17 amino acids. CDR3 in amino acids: CATSDAGTSGEQETQYF. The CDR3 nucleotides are TGTGCCACCAGTGACGCAGGGACTAGCGGGGAGCAAGAGACCCAGTACTTC.